This is a list of T cell receptor beta chains from one sample in a study of cytomegalovirus exposure and HLA in healthy donors. Libraries were prepared by immunoSEQ multiplex PCR; TCRdb keeps only in-frame clonotypes and omits some of them. The sample contains 120,000 to 150,000 clones, roughly a tenth of which appear only once. Sequencing used PBMCs. These TCRs come from a male donor in good health and CMV-seronegative. CDR3s include the opening cysteine and the closing phenylalanine or tryptophan. A D gene is named only where the DNA matches it firmly. Rows may omit the clone size; those that give it use once, few, many or a size class.

d_gene: .; abundance: few; v_gene: TRBV4-1; j_gene: TRBJ2-7; CDR3aa: CASSLRQETLYEQYF; CDR3nt: TGCGCCAGCAGCCTAAGACAGGAGACTCTCTACGAGCAGTACTTC
d_gene: TRBD1; abundance: .; v_gene: TRBV6-1; j_gene: TRBJ2-7; CDR3aa: CASSHIGQGAGEQYF; CDR3nt: TGTGCCAGCAGTCATATTGGGCAGGGGGCAGGGGAGCAGTACTTC
d_gene: TRBD2; abundance: few; v_gene: TRBV29-1; j_gene: TRBJ2-7; CDR3aa: CSVDGGRNGGEQYF; CDR3nt: TGCAGCGTTGACGGCGGGAGAAACGGAGGCGAGCAGTACTTC
d_gene: TRBD1; abundance: few; v_gene: TRBV9; j_gene: TRBJ1-5; CDR3aa: CASSVEKNRGRRNSNQPQHF; CDR3nt: TGTGCCAGCAGCGTAGAAAAGAACAGGGGGCGAAGGAATAGCAATCAGCCCCAGCATTTT
d_gene: TRBD1; abundance: few; v_gene: TRBV4-2; j_gene: TRBJ2-3; CDR3aa: CASSQRGQGEVDTQYF; CDR3nt: TGTGCCAGCAGCCAACGCGGACAGGGGGAAGTGGATACGCAGTATTTT
d_gene: .; abundance: few; v_gene: TRBV7-9; j_gene: TRBJ2-7; CDR3aa: CATSGDLSYEQYF; CDR3nt: TGTGCCACTTCAGGGGATTTGTCCTACGAGCAGTACTTC
d_gene: TRBD1; abundance: few; v_gene: TRBV7-8; j_gene: TRBJ2-7; CDR3aa: CASSYRDREAYEQYF; CDR3nt: TGTGCCAGCAGCTACCGGGACAGGGAGGCCTACGAGCAGTACTTC
d_gene: .; abundance: .; v_gene: TRBV19; j_gene: TRBJ2-1; CDR3aa: CASTRGGSYNEQFF; CDR3nt: TGTGCCAGTACTAGGGGAGGTTCCTACAATGAGCAGTTCTTC
d_gene: TRBD2; abundance: .; v_gene: TRBV18; j_gene: TRBJ2-3; CDR3aa: CASSLNSGRLTDTQYF; CDR3nt: TGTGCCAGCTCACTAAATAGCGGGAGATTAACAGATACGCAGTATTTT
d_gene: TRBD2; abundance: few; v_gene: TRBV5-4; j_gene: TRBJ2-1; CDR3aa: CASSFGTSGRVSYNEQFF; CDR3nt: TGTGCCAGCAGCTTCGGGACTAGCGGGAGGGTATCCTACAATGAGCAGTTCTTC
d_gene: .; abundance: few; v_gene: TRBV29-1; j_gene: TRBJ1-1; CDR3aa: CSVEISPGVKAFF; CDR3nt: TGCAGCGTTGAAATTTCCCCCGGAGTCAAAGCTTTCTTT
d_gene: .; abundance: .; v_gene: TRBV6-1; j_gene: TRBJ2-5; CDR3aa: CASKRIAEPETQYF; CDR3nt: TGTGCCAGCAAACGAATAGCGGAACCGGAGACCCAGTACTTC
d_gene: .; abundance: few; v_gene: TRBV4-1; j_gene: TRBJ1-5; CDR3aa: CASSLTANQPQHF; CDR3nt: TGCGCCAGCAGCCTCACAGCTAATCAGCCCCAGCATTTT
d_gene: .; abundance: .; v_gene: TRBV4-1; j_gene: TRBJ2-3; CDR3aa: CASSPRGAGPTDTQYF; CDR3nt: TGCGCCAGCAGCCCGCGAGGTGCGGGGCCCACAGATACGCAGTATTTT
d_gene: TRBD1; abundance: few; v_gene: TRBV7-9; j_gene: TRBJ2-5; CDR3aa: CASSFSDRAPLQETQYF; CDR3nt: TGTGCCAGCAGCTTCAGCGACAGGGCACCACTTCAAGAGACCCAGTACTTC
d_gene: .; abundance: few; v_gene: TRBV29-1; j_gene: TRBJ1-1; CDR3aa: CSVGGRGGSTEAFF; CDR3nt: TGCAGCGTTGGGGGGAGGGGAGGAAGCACTGAAGCTTTCTTT
d_gene: TRBD2; abundance: .; v_gene: TRBV7-9; j_gene: TRBJ2-7; CDR3aa: CASSLAGTSGSKGHEQYF; CDR3nt: TGTGCCAGCAGCTTAGCCGGGACTAGCGGGAGTAAAGGGCACGAGCAGTACTTC
d_gene: .; abundance: .; v_gene: TRBV20-1; j_gene: TRBJ2-5; CDR3aa: CSAVDFTQYF; CDR3nt: TGCAGTGCTGTGGACTTTACCCAGTACTTC
d_gene: .; abundance: .; v_gene: TRBV4-2; j_gene: TRBJ1-5; CDR3aa: CASSQDLWTGNQPQHF; CDR3nt: TGTGCCAGCAGCCAAGATCTTTGGACGGGGAATCAGCCCCAGCATTTT
d_gene: .; abundance: .; v_gene: TRBV2; j_gene: TRBJ1-6; CDR3aa: CASRVERGYNSPLHF; CDR3nt: TGTGCCAGCAGGGTGGAGAGGGGGTATAATTCACCCCTCCACTTT
d_gene: .; abundance: few; v_gene: TRBV6-5; j_gene: TRBJ2-2; CDR3aa: CASSAGRGNTGELFF; CDR3nt: TGTGCCAGCAGTGCGGGACGGGGGAACACCGGGGAGCTGTTTTTT
d_gene: .; abundance: .; v_gene: TRBV13; j_gene: TRBJ2-7; CDR3aa: CASSPRVSEQYF; CDR3nt: TGTGCCAGCAGCCCCAGGGTGAGTGAGCAGTACTTC
d_gene: .; abundance: few; v_gene: TRBV6-5; j_gene: TRBJ1-3; CDR3aa: CASSYSGMLSGNTIYF; CDR3nt: TGTGCCAGCAGTTATTCAGGGATGCTCTCTGGAAACACCATATATTTT
d_gene: TRBD2; abundance: .; v_gene: TRBV7-2; j_gene: TRBJ2-1; CDR3aa: CASSPPWGRGNSYNEQFF; CDR3nt: TGTGCCAGCAGCCCCCCCTGGGGGAGGGGAAACTCCTACAATGAGCAGTTCTTC
d_gene: .; abundance: .; v_gene: TRBV6-6; j_gene: TRBJ1-1; CDR3aa: CASSYSMANTEAFF; CDR3nt: TGTGCCAGCAGTTACTCGATGGCGAACACTGAAGCTTTCTTT
d_gene: .; abundance: few; v_gene: TRBV5-1; j_gene: TRBJ2-5; CDR3aa: CASSLGEVWETQYF; CDR3nt: TGCGCCAGCAGCTTGGGGGAGGTCTGGGAGACCCAGTACTTC
d_gene: .; abundance: .; v_gene: TRBV27; j_gene: TRBJ1-2; CDR3aa: CASSLRGINYGYTF; CDR3nt: TGTGCCAGCAGTTTACGGGGGATTAACTATGGCTACACCTTC
d_gene: .; abundance: few; v_gene: TRBV5-1; j_gene: TRBJ1-1; CDR3aa: CASSSGQPNTEAFF; CDR3nt: TGCGCCAGCAGCTCGGGACAACCCAACACTGAAGCTTTCTTT
d_gene: TRBD1; abundance: few; v_gene: TRBV7-8; j_gene: TRBJ1-3; CDR3aa: CASSPRAGDSGNTIYF; CDR3nt: TGTGCCAGCAGCCCCCGGGCAGGGGACAGTGGAAACACCATATATTTT
d_gene: .; abundance: few; v_gene: TRBV6-5; j_gene: TRBJ2-2; CDR3aa: CASSYAVSNTGELFF; CDR3nt: TGTGCCAGCAGTTACGCAGTATCGAACACCGGGGAGCTGTTTTTT
d_gene: .; abundance: few; v_gene: TRBV29-1; j_gene: TRBJ2-7; CDR3aa: CSVEEKRTRGEQYF; CDR3nt: TGCAGCGTTGAAGAAAAGCGAACTCGAGGGGAGCAGTACTTC
d_gene: .; abundance: few; v_gene: TRBV28; j_gene: TRBJ1-5; CDR3aa: CASSSGSDQPQHF; CDR3nt: TGTGCCAGCAGTTCGGGGTCCGATCAGCCCCAGCATTTT
d_gene: .; abundance: few; v_gene: TRBV7-9; j_gene: TRBJ1-1; CDR3aa: CASSLGGDTEAFF; CDR3nt: TGTGCCAGCAGCCTCGGCGGGGACACTGAAGCTTTCTTT